The clone carrying this T cell receptor beta chain was counted many times. Here immunoSEQ multiplex PCR was the method, and the copy in TCRdb shows in-frame clones only, minus some. The table lists more than 450,000 clones, 60% to 85% of them singletons. The data derive from a study of shared clonotypes between healthy human individuals. Unmatched junction bases numbered 7, after V lost 3 bases and J lost 0 bases. This CDR3 spans 16 amino acids. CDR1 KGHSH and CDR2 LQKENI come from the germline V gene. This receptor was identified in a woman between 40 and 55 years old in good health. Some clones in this sample may be carry-over from other donors' samples. Sequenced sample: PBMCs. This chain connects TRBV18 to TRBJ1-1; 7 bases agree with TRBD1. The CDR3 loop is CASSPRQGGLNTEAFF. CDR3 DNA: TGTGCCAGCTCACCCCGGCAGGGGGGCTTGAACACTGAAGCTTTCTTT.